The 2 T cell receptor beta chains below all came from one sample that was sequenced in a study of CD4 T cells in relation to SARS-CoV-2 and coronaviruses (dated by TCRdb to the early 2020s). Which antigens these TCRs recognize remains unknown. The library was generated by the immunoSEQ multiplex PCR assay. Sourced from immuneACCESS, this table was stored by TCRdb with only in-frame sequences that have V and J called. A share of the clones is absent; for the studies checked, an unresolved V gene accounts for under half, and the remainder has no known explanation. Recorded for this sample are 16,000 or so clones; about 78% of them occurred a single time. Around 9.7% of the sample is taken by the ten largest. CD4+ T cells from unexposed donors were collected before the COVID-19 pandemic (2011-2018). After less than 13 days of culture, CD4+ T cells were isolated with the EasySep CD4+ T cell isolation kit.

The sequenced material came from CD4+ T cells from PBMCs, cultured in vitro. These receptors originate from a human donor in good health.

The CDR3 bases are TGTGCCAGCAGTTGGCTATCTTCCGGGGAGCTGTTTTTT. It codes for CASSWLSSGELFF. The chain joins TRBV6-5 to TRBJ2-2; no clear D. The CDR3 contains 13 residues. The germline V and J ends were trimmed by 4 bases and 6 bases, with 9 bases remaining between them. Germline V gene lookup returns CDR1 MNHEY and CDR2 SVGAGI.

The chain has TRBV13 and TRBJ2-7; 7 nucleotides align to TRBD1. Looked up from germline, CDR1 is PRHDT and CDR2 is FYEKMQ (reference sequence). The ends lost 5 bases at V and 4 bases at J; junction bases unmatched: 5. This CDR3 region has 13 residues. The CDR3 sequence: CASSPRQGYEQYF. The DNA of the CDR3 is TGTGCCAGCAGCCCTCGACAGGGTTACGAGCAGTACTTC.